This T cell receptor beta chain was captured in a study of shared clonotypes between healthy human individuals. For the study at large: Every donor yielded three CD4 naive, three CD4 memory, two CD8 naive and one CD8 memory plate.

On this clone itself: Its target is not known.

Original data processing: ImmunoSEQ yielded junction-only sequences lacking quality scores, so filtering differed. Clones were read by immunoSEQ multiplex PCR, and TCRdb kept only the in-frame ones, dropping some. Clone size and the V and J calls come from that table; the DNA yielded D and trimming. Found here are under 1,100,000 clones, 65% to 80% of them singletons; the top ten hold about 1.5%. Germline CDR1 is MNHNY and CDR2 is SVGAGI (reference sequence). CDR3 length equals 15 residues. V was pared by 4 bases and J by 0 bases, with 9 bases between. The study, taken as a whole, reports: Memory subsets generally showed smaller estimated richness than naive subsets did.

This TCR derives from a man younger than 35 in good health. Sequenced material: memory CD4+ T cells sorted from blood. Subset in this sample: CD45RA-negative fraction. The chain combines TRBV6-6 with TRBJ1-4; a possible D gene is TRBD1 (6 bases). The CDR3 DNA sequence: TGTGCCAGCAGTTCTACAGGGCCAACTAATGAAAAACTGTTTTTT. It yields the protein CASSSTGPTNEKLFF.